This passage covers 23 T cell receptor beta chains from one sample sequenced in a study of CD8+CD57+ T cells in acquired aplastic anemia. The template used for profiling TCR beta VDJ and CDR3 was genomic DNA. TCRdb re-derived calls from the reads in MiXCR, one entry per CDR3 protein. The sample yields about 190,000 distinct CDR3 sequences, around half seen once. The sequenced sample was sorted CD4+, CD8+, or CD8+CD57+ T cells (not recorded which) from PBMCs. Source of these receptors: a human donor in good health, serving as a control.

V usage is TRBV7-3 and J usage is TRBJ2-5, with 15 bases matching TRBD2. The CDR3 sequence is 16 residues long. Germline CDR1 is SGHTA and CDR2 is FQGTGA. J was trimmed by 2 bases and V by 7 bases; bases with no gene match: 5. The CDR3 protein is CASTFGTSGGQETQYF. CDR3 nucleotide sequence: TGTGCCAGCACCTTCGGGACTAGCGGGGGGCAAGAGACCCAGTACTTC.

The CDR3 region has the DNA TGTGCCAGCAGCTATGCCGGGACAGGGGATGGCTACACCTTC. Residues: CASSYAGTGDGYTF. The chain joins TRBV7-2 to TRBJ1-2, with 10 bases that match TRBD1. CDR1 is SGHTA, CDR2 FQGNSA, per germline. Germline trimming cut 4 bases from V and 6 bases from J; bases unmatched to any gene: 5. This CDR3 is built from 14 residues.

This clonotype was seen ten or more times. The gene calls are TRBV20-1 and TRBJ2-5; possibly TRBD2 for D (5 bases). This CDR3 spans 12 amino acids. Germline V CDR1 and CDR2: DFQATT, SNEGSKA (reference sequence). The V and J ends lost 3 bases and 6 bases respectively, with 11 bases between them. The CDR3 sequence is CSASRLAKTQYF. CDR3 coding DNA: TGCAGTGCTAGTCGGCTAGCCAAGACCCAGTACTTC.

This clonotype appeared many times. This chain connects TRBV6-2 or TRBV6-3 to TRBJ1-1; TRBD1 might be the D (5 bases). V shed 5 bases and J shed 5 bases, with 18 bases lying between them. The CDR3 spans 15 residues. The V gene's germline CDR1 is MNHEY and CDR2 SVGEGT. The CDR3 sequence: CASSPPLPGKTEAFF. CDR3 sequence (DNA): TGTGCCAGCAGTCCTCCCCTGCCAGGGAAAACTGAAGCTTTCTTT.

J is TRBJ1-2 and V is TRBV9; 8 bases map to TRBD1. Germline CDR1 and CDR2: SGDLS and YYNGEE. V lost 0 bases to trimming and J lost 4 bases; unmatched junction nucleotides: 11. The CDR3 sequence is 17 residues long. CDR3 loop: CASSVVQRTGTGYGYTF. For the CDR3, the DNA is TGTGCCAGCAGCGTAGTTCAGCGGACCGGGACAGGCTATGGCTACACCTTC.

This chain uses TRBV2 with TRBJ2-7; 11 nucleotides line up with TRBD1. Trimming cost V 6 bases and J 2 bases; bases outside gene matches: 6. This CDR3 has 15 amino acids. Germline-derived CDR1 and CDR2 are SNHLY and FYNNEI. For the CDR3, the DNA is TGTGCCAGCAGAGTACAGGGACAGGGGGCCTACGAGCAGTACTTC. Amino acid sequence: CASRVQGQGAYEQYF.

The chain links TRBV7-2 to TRBJ1-1; perhaps TRBD1 as D (6 bases). The length of the CDR3 is 15 residues. Trimming pared 1 base from V and 4 bases from J, leaving 13 bases between. CDR1 and CDR2 (germline): SGHTA, FQGNSA. The CDR3: CASSLVLGGGTEAFF. The CDR3 bases are TGTGCCAGCAGCTTAGTATTAGGGGGGGGCACTGAAGCTTTCTTT.

With respect to this clonotype: Since a much larger clone is just one base distant, this may be a read error. The chain uses TRBV6-5 and TRBJ1-5, with 12 bases fitting TRBD1. CDR1 is MNHEY and CDR2 is SVGAGI in the germline V gene. The CDR3 has 18 amino acids. CDR3 nucleotides: TGTGCCTGCAGGGGAGGGACAGGGGGCGCGGAAGGCAATCAGCCCCAGCATTTT. Translation gives CACRGGTGGAEGNQPQHF.

This clonotype was seen ten or more times. V is TRBV9 and J is TRBJ2-3, with 7 positions matching TRBD2. The CDR3 length is 15 residues. The trim removed 2 bases at V and 0 bases at J, leaving 3 bases unmatched. Germline V gene lookup returns CDR1 SGDLS and CDR2 YYNGEE. CDR3 sequence (DNA): TGTGCCAGCAGCGTCGCTAGCGGTAGCACAGATACGCAGTATTTT. As protein: CASSVASGSTDTQYF.

J is TRBJ1-1 and V is TRBV6-5, with D unclear. The CDR3 spans 11 residues. The germline V and J ends were trimmed by 0 bases and 14 bases, with 10 bases remaining between them. CDR1 and CDR2 from the germline V gene are MNHEY and SVGAGI. The CDR3, as DNA: TGTGCCAGCAGTTACTCTGGGGAGCGGTTCTTT. Residues: CASSYSGERFF.

The DNA for the CDR3 is TGTGCCAGCAGTGAGGGCCAGGGAAGGCGCTACACCTTC. Translating it yields CASSEGQGRRYTF. The rearrangement joins TRBV2 to TRBJ1-2; tentative D call: TRBD1 (5 bases). V was cut by 3 bases and J by 9 bases, with 14 bases left in between. This CDR3 is 13 amino acids long. The germline CDR1 and CDR2 sequences are SNHLY and FYNNEI. The whole variable domain, remainder taken from reference TRBV2 and TRBJ1-2, is EPEVTQTPSHQVTQMGQEVILRCVPISNHLYFYWYRQILGQKVEFLVSFYNNEISEKSEIFDDQFSVERPDGSNFTLKIRSTKLEDSAMYFCASSEGQGRRYTFGSGTRLTVV.

The chain links TRBV20-1 to TRBJ2-1; 9 bases align to TRBD1. The V and J ends lost 1 base and 5 bases, in that order; junction bases with no gene match: 3. The germline V gene encodes CDR1 DFQATT and CDR2 SNEGSKA (reference sequence). This CDR3 contains 14 residues. CDR3 DNA: TGCAGTGCTAGAGCACAGGGGGCGCACAATGAGCAGTTCTTC. As protein: CSARAQGAHNEQFF.

The rearrangement joins TRBV25-1 to TRBJ1-2, with TRBD1 identical over 9 bases. There are 21 residues in the CDR3. The junction had 20 bases not matched to a gene; V was cut back by 1 base and J by 2 bases. In germline, CDR1 is MGHDK, CDR2 SYGVNS. Here the CDR3 reads CASSELLGVRMGTGHNYGYTF. The CDR3 coding sequence is TGTGCCAGCAGTGAATTATTAGGTGTACGGATGGGGACAGGGCACAACTATGGCTACACCTTC.

In the case of this clonotype: A junction boundary mismatches the germline segment, possibly from a read error. J is TRBJ1-5 and V is TRBV7-8; D is undetermined. The V gene's germline CDR1 is SGHVS and CDR2 FQNEAQ. The CDR3 consists of 12 residues. DNA for the CDR3: TGTGTCAGCAGCTCTAACGATCAGCCCCAGCATTTT. Its translation: CVSSSNDQPQHF.

This clonotype has just a few counts. The J gene is TRBJ1-2, the V gene TRBV28; maybe TRBD1 (6 bases). The CDR3 has 15 residues. The V end lost 6 bases, the J end lost 8 bases, and 22 bases lay between the germline ends. Germline V gene data show CDR1 as MDHEN and CDR2 as SYDVKM. The CDR3 nucleotides read TGTGCCAGCAGGCGAGTGGGTGGGGGGGCTCAAGGCTACACCTTC. Amino acids: CASRRVGGGAQGYTF.

V is TRBV11-2 and J is TRBJ2-7; perhaps TRBD2 as D (6 bases). Germline V CDR1 and CDR2: SGHAT, FQNNGV. The CDR3 consists of 14 residues. Trimming removed 0 bases from V and 6 bases from J, with 12 bases in between. CDR3 loop: CASSLEDGGVEQYF. In DNA, the CDR3 is TGTGCCAGCAGCTTAGAGGATGGCGGGGTCGAGCAGTACTTC.

This clonotype is a singleton in its sample. The chain is built from TRBV20-1 and TRBJ1-2; 9 bases line up with TRBD1. The CDR3 spans 12 residues. V lost 3 bases and J lost 6; bases outside the gene matches: 2. Germline V gene lookup returns CDR1 DFQATT and CDR2 SNEGSKA (reference sequence). The CDR3 region is CSASRTGDGYTF. Here the CDR3 DNA reads TGCAGTGCTAGCAGGACAGGGGATGGCTACACCTTC.

This clonotype appeared many times. The chain carries TRBV5-1 and TRBJ1-6; D ambiguous. CDR3 length: 14 residues. Germline CDR1 SGHRS, CDR2 YFSETQ. The V end lost 2 bases, the J end lost 8 bases, and 11 bases lay between the germline ends. The CDR3 bases are TGCGCCAGCAGCTTCGGGGAGGAGGATTCACCCCTCCACTTT. Its protein product is CASSFGEEDSPLHF.

V usage is TRBV2 and J usage is TRBJ2-3, with D perhaps matching TRBD1 (5 bases). This CDR3 comprises 15 residues. Germline V gene data show CDR1 as SNHLY and CDR2 as FYNNEI. The V gene lost 3 bases and the J gene lost 1 base, with 11 bases spanning the gap. CDR3 bases: TGTGCCAGCAGTGACGCCCAGGGTGGCACAGATACGCAGTATTTT. It is translated as CASSDAQGGTDTQYF.

This clonotype has only one observation. The chain employs TRBV9 and TRBJ1-2; D possibly corresponds to TRBD1 (5 bases). This CDR3 is 12 amino acids long. Deletions cut 5 bases from V and 4 bases from J, with 9 bases between. Looked up from germline, CDR1 is SGDLS and CDR2 is YYNGEE. The CDR3 is CASRDQGYGYTF. The CDR3, as DNA: TGTGCCAGCAGAGACCAGGGCTATGGCTACACCTTC.

On this clonotype itself: The junction differs from germline at one of its ends, possibly a read error. The rearrangement uses TRBV12-3 or TRBV12-4 and TRBJ1-5; D call uncertain. The CDR3 is made up of 11 amino acids. The CDR3 DNA is TGTGCCAGCAGTTTATCTCAGCCCCAGCATTTC. This gives the protein CASSLSQPQHF.

A few counts support this clonotype. This chain uses TRBV28 with TRBJ1-1, with D possibly TRBD1 on 6 matching bases. The CDR3 loop spans 14 amino acids. Germline loops: CDR1 MDHEN, CDR2 SYDVKM. Trimming cost V 7 bases and J 0 bases, with 12 bases left between them. The CDR3 sequence: CASNRGGMNTEAFF. As DNA, the CDR3 is TGTGCCAGCAACCGGGGGGGCATGAACACTGAAGCTTTCTTT. Together with reference TRBV28 and TRBJ1-1, the CDR3 gives the full variable domain: DVKVTQSSRYLVKRTGEKVFLECVQDMDHENMFWYRQDPGLGLRLIYFSYDVKMKEKGDIPEGYSVSREKKERFSLILESASTNQTSMYLCASNRGGMNTEAFFGQGTRLTVV.

The J gene is TRBJ1-1, the V gene TRBV19, with a tentative D call TRBD1 (5 bases). The CDR3 spans 14 residues. In germline, CDR1 is LNHDA, CDR2 SQIVND (reference sequence). The germline V and J ends were trimmed by 6 bases and 4 bases, with 15 bases remaining between them. The CDR3 region is CASSPGRMSTEAFF. The CDR3 bases are TGTGCCAGTAGCCCAGGGAGAATGAGCACTGAAGCTTTCTTT.